This TCR beta chain was captured by sequencing in a study of blood T cells in healthy people across ages. Overall study results and limits: There were more naive CD4+ cells and higher diversity in long-lived donors than in aged donors.

Those donating, healthy Caucasian individuals from Russia, were aged roughly 6 to 100. Isolating PBMCs gave at least 6.5 million of these cells per sample. With regard to this clonotype: Its matching antigen is unknown.

It was with a sample-barcoded 5' primer and a J-beta primer mix that a second PCR of about 7 to 12 cycles was run. Unique molecular identifiers of 12 random nucleotides labeled each cDNA. TCRdb re-called the 5' RACE reads with MiXCR, one entry per CDR3 protein. The sample has around 800,000 distinct CDR3 sequences, less than 70% seen once; the top ten hold 40% to 50%. This CDR3 region has 16 residues. CDR1 SGHTA and CDR2 FQGNSA come from the germline V gene. The J segment lost 6 bases and the V segment lost 4 bases, leaving 10 bases of the junction unmatched. The TCR comes from a man at least 80 years old in good health. What was sequenced was blood. The genes are TRBV7-2 and TRBJ1-5; 9 positions agree with TRBD1. The CDR3 DNA sequence: TGTGCCAGCAGCTATAAATCACAGGGGGCTTTTCAGCCCCAGCATTTT. It codes for CASSYKSQGAFQPQHF.